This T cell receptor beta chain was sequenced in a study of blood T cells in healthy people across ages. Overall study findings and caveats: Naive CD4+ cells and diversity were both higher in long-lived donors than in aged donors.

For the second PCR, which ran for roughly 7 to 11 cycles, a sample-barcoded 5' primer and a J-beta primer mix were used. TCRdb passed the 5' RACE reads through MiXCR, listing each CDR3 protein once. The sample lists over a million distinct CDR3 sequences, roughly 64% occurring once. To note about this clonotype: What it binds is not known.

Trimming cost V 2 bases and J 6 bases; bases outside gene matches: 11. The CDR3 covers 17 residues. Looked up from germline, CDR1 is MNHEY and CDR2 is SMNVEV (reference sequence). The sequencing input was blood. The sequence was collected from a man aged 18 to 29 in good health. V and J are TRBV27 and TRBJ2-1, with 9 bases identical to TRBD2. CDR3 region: CASSLAPLSGSGNEQFF. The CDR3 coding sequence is TGTGCCAGCAGTTTAGCCCCGCTTAGCGGGAGTGGCAATGAGCAGTTCTTC.